The 9 T cell receptor beta chains reported below all come from one sample, sequenced in a study of blood T cell repertoires in COVID-19. TCRdb keeps only in-frame clones here, not all; method: immunoSEQ multiplex PCR. This sample has 200,000 to 250,000 clones; just over 85% occur once, and the top ten carry roughly 4.2%. Sequencing input: peripheral blood. The receptors come from a man between 45 and 60 years old with acute or convalescent COVID-19.

The gene calls are TRBV11-2 and TRBJ1-1; TRBD1 matches 7 bases. The CDR3 loop spans 14 amino acids. Trimming cost V 3 bases and J 4 bases; bases outside gene matches: 5. Germline V CDR1 and CDR2: SGHAT, FQNNGV. The CDR3 nucleotides are TGTGCCAGCAGCTTGGTAAACAGGGGCACTGAAGCTTTCTTT. It encodes CASSLVNRGTEAFF. Looking up the rest from reference TRBV11-2 and TRBJ1-1 gives the full variable domain: EAGVAQSPRYKIIEKRQSVAFWCNPISGHATLYWYQQILGQGPKLLIQFQNNGVVDDSQLPKDRFSAERLKGVDSTLKIQPAKLEDSAVYLCASSLVNRGTEAFFGQGTRLTVV.

The chain couples TRBV7-9 to TRBJ1-1; D is perhaps TRBD1 (5 bases). The ends were cut back, 3 bases at V and 8 bases at J, with 13 bases in the middle. CDR3 size: 13 residues. CDR1 and CDR2 from the germline V gene are SEHNR and FQNEAQ (reference sequence). The DNA of the CDR3 is TGTGCCAGCAGCTTTCTGGCCGGGGGGGAAGCTTTCTTT. Encoded protein: CASSFLAGGEAFF.

This chain connects TRBV11-2 to TRBJ1-2; no reliable D call. Germline-derived CDR1 and CDR2 are SGHAT and FQNNGV. V dropped 2 bases and J dropped 3 bases, with 7 bases sitting between them. CDR3 length: 13 amino acids. CDR3 sequence reads: CASSLNPDYGYTF. In nucleotides, the CDR3 is TGTGCCAGCAGCTTAAACCCGGACTATGGCTACACCTTC.

In this sample, this clone turned up many times. This rearrangement joins TRBV19 to TRBJ1-2; 7 nucleotides agree with TRBD1. The J segment lost 3 bases and the V segment lost 7 bases, leaving 20 bases of the junction unmatched. Germline CDR1 reads LNHDA; CDR2 reads SQIVND (reference sequence). CDR3 size: 18 residues. The CDR3 sequence: CASTHGWQGVTYDYGYTF. The DNA of the CDR3 is TGTGCCAGTACCCATGGGTGGCAGGGGGTCACTTACGACTATGGCTACACCTTC.

The chain links TRBV6-4 to TRBJ2-5, with 11 positions matching TRBD1. The CDR3 length is 14 residues. CDR1 is MRHNA and CDR2 is SNTAGT in the germline V gene. Unmatched junction bases numbered 2, after V lost 5 bases and J lost 3 bases. The CDR3 loop is CASSKGQGEETQYF. CDR3 bases: TGTGCCAGCAGTAAGGGACAGGGGGAAGAGACCCAGTACTTC.

In nucleotides, the CDR3 is TGTGCCAGCAGCTTGGGGTCAGAAAATATGAACACTGAAGCTTTCTTT. It codes for CASSLGSENMNTEAFF. The chain joins TRBV5-5 to TRBJ1-1; D is unclear. The CDR3 is 16 amino acids. Per germline, CDR1 SGHKS and CDR2 YYEKEE (reference sequence). The V end lost 0 bases, the J end lost 0 bases, and 12 bases lay between the germline ends. The complete variable domain, with remaining parts taken from reference TRBV5-5 and TRBJ1-1, reads DAGVTQSPTHLIKTRGQQVTLRCSPISGHKSVSWYQQVLGQGPQFIFQYYEKEERGRGNFPDRFSARQFPNYSSELNVNALLLGDSALYLCASSLGSENMNTEAFFGQGTRLTVV.

This clone came up once. The rearrangement joins TRBV15 to TRBJ2-1; 9 bases fit TRBD1. The CDR3 has 15 amino acids. The V segment lost 2 bases and the J segment 6 bases; nucleotides outside the gene matches: 5. In germline, CDR1 is LNHNV, CDR2 YYDKDF (reference sequence). As DNA, the CDR3 is TGTGCCACCAGCAGAAGACAGGGGGAAGCCAATGAGCAGTTCTTC. It specifies CATSRRQGEANEQFF.

As regards this clone: Other DNA sequences in the same sample also yield this CDR3. The rearrangement joins TRBV3-1 (or the pseudogene TRBV3-2) to TRBJ2-5; tentative D call: TRBD1 (5 bases). This CDR3 spans 13 amino acids. Germline V gives CDR1 LGHDT, CDR2 YNNKEL (reference sequence). Trimming removed 1 base from V and 3 bases from J, with 6 bases in between. CDR3 amino acids: CASSQGREETQYF. CDR3 coding DNA: TGTGCCAGCAGCCAAGGCAGGGAAGAGACCCAGTACTTC.

This clone was seen only a few times. The genes are TRBV5-1 and TRBJ1-3; TRBD1 agrees at 9 bases. The CDR3 is made up of 17 amino acids. V shed 0 bases and J 0 bases; nucleotides not matched to a gene: 4. The germline CDR1 and CDR2 sequences are SGHRS and YFSETQ. The CDR3 DNA is TGCGCCAGCAGCTTGGGAGGGACAGGGAGCTCTGGAAACACCATATATTTT. Translated, it gives CASSLGGTGSSGNTIYF.